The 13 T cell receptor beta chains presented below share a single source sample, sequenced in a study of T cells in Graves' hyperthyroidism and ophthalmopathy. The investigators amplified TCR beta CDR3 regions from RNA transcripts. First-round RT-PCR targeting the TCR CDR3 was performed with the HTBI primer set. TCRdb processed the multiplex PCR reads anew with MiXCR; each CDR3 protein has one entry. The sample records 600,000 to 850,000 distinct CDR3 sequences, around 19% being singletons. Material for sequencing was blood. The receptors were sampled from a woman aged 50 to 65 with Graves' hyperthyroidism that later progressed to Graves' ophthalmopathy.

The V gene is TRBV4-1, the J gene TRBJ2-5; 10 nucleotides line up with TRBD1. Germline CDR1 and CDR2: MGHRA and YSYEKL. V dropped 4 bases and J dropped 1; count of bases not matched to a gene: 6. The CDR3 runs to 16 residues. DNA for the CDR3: TGCGCCAGCAGCCGAAACCGGGACAGGGGCCAAGAGACCCAGTACTTC. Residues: CASSRNRDRGQETQYF.

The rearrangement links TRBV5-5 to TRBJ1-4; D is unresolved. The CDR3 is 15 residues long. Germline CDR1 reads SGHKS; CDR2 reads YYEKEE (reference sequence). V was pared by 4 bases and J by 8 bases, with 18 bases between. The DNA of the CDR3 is TGTGCCAGCAGCCAATGGATAAGCGAGGGCGAAAAACTGTTTTTT. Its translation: CASSQWISEGEKLFF.

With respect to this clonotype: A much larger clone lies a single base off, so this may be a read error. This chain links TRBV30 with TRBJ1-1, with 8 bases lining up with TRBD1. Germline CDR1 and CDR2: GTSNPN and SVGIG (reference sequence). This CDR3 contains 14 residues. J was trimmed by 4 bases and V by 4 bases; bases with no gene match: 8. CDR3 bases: TGTGCCTGGAAACAGGGGGTTGTCGGCACTGAAGCTTTCTTT. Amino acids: CAWKQGVVGTEAFF.

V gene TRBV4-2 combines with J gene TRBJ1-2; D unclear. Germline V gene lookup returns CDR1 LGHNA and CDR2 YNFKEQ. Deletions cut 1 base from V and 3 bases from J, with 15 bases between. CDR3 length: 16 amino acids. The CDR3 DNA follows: TGTGCCAGCAGCCAAGGGCTTTCCCGGGCCTACTATGGCTACACCTTC. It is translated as CASSQGLSRAYYGYTF.

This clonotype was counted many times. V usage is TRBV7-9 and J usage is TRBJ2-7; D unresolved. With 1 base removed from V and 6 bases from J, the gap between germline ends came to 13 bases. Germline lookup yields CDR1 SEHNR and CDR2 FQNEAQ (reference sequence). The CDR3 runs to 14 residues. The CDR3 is CASSLDGTTREQYF. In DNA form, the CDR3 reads TGTGCCAGCAGCTTAGATGGCACAACTCGCGAGCAGTACTTC.

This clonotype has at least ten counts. The CDR3 DNA reads TGTGCCAGCAGCTTAGAGGCGGGGGGCCCAGAGGAGACCCAGTACTTC. Residues: CASSLEAGGPEETQYF. V is TRBV11-2 and J is TRBJ2-5; 8 bases map to TRBD2. The V gene's germline CDR1 is SGHAT and CDR2 FQNNGV. V was pared by 0 bases and J by 5 bases, with 8 bases of the junction left unmatched. The CDR3 is made up of 16 amino acids. The whole variable domain, filled in from reference TRBV11-2 and TRBJ2-5, reads EAGVAQSPRYKIIEKRQSVAFWCNPISGHATLYWYQQILGQGPKLLIQFQNNGVVDDSQLPKDRFSAERLKGVDSTLKIQPAKLEDSAVYLCASSLEAGGPEETQYFGPGTRLLVL.

The CDR3 bases are TGCGCCAGCAGTGAGTCATCCTCACGGGCTAGCACAGATACGCAGTATTTT. Its protein product is CASSESSSRASTDTQYF. The chain couples TRBV10-1 to TRBJ2-3, with no clear D. The CDR3 extends over 17 amino acids. Germline V lookup: CDR1 WNHNN, CDR2 SYGVQD (reference sequence). The V end lost 0 bases, the J end lost 0 bases, and 13 bases lay between the germline ends.

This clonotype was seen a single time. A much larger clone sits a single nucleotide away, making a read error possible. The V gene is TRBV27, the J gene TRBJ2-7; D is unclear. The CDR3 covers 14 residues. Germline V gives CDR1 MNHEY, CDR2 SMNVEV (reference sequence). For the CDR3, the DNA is TGTGCCAGCAGTTTTCAAGGAGACACCTACGGGCAGTACTTC. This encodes CASSFQGDTYGQYF.

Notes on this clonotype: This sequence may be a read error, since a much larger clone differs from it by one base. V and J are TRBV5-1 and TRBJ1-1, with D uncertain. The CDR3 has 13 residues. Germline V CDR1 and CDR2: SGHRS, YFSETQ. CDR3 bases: TGCGCCAGCGGCTTGGTGGCAGACACTGAAGCTTTCTTT. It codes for CASGLVADTEAFF.

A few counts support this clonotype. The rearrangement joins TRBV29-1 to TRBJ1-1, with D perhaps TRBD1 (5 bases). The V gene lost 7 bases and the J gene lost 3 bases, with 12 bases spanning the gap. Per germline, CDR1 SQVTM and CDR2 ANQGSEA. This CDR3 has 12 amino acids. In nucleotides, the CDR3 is TGCAGCGGGACCCAGGGCGACACTGAAGCTTTCTTT. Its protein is CSGTQGDTEAFF.

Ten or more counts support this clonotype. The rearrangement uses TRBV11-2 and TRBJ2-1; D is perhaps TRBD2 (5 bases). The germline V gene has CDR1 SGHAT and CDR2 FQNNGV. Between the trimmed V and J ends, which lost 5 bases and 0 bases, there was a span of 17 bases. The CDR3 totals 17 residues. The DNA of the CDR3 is TGTGCCAGCAGCCCTCTCCTAGCCGAGGTCTCCTACAATGAGCAGTTCTTC. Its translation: CASSPLLAEVSYNEQFF.

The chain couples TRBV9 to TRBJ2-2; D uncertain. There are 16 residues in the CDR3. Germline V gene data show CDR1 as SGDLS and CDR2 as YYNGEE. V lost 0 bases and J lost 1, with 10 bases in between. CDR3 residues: CASSVAPDLNTGELFF. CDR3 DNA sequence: TGTGCCAGCAGCGTAGCTCCGGACCTGAACACCGGGGAGCTGTTTTTT. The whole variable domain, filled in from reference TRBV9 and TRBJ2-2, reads DSGVTQTPKHLITATGQRVTLRCSPRSGDLSVYWYQQSLDQGLQFLIQYYNGEERAKGNILERFSAQQFPDLHSELNLSSLELGDSALYFCASSVAPDLNTGELFFGEGSRLTVL.

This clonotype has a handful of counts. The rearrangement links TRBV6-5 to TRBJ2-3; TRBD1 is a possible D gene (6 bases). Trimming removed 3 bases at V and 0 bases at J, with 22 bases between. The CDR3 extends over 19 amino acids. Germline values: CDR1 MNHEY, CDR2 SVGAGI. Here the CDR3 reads CASSYTLRGSETSTDTQYF. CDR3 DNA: TGTGCCAGCAGTTATACTCTCAGGGGCAGTGAGACTAGCACAGATACGCAGTATTTT.